This T cell receptor (beta chain) was profiled in a study of cytomegalovirus exposure and HLA in healthy donors. The PCR was carried out with 60 Vbeta primers and 13 Jbeta primers. Authors' processing steps: Around 11 million of roughly 81 million unique TCR beta chains were shared, per a later count. Measured with immunoSEQ multiplex PCR; TCRdb has only the in-frame clones, and not every one. D and trimming come from the DNA, and the V and J calls and clone size come from that table. This table holds hundreds of thousands of clones, roughly four fifths found once. This clone was seen once. Germline values: CDR1 SGHNT, CDR2 YYREEE (reference sequence). Germline trimming cut 1 base from V and 1 base from J; bases unmatched to any gene: 6. The CDR3 has 16 residues.

The sample was PBMCs. This chain joins TRBV5-4 and TRBJ2-5; the match to TRBD2 covers 8 bases. The clonotype originates from a woman aged 40 to 50 in good health and CMV-seronegative. Here the CDR3 reads CASSLPTGGFQETQYF. In DNA form, the CDR3 reads TGTGCCAGCAGCTTGCCTACGGGGGGGTTCCAAGAGACCCAGTACTTC.